The rows below give T cell receptor beta chains drawn from one sample of a study of blood T cells in healthy people across ages. TCRdb re-derived calls from the 5' RACE reads in MiXCR, one entry per CDR3 protein. The repertoire holds 1.6 million or so distinct CDR3 sequences, roughly 32% seen once, with around 11% in the top ten. Sequences were obtained from blood. These receptors originate from a young woman in good health. The CDR3 runs from the conserved cysteine through the conserved F or W. A D gene is named only where the DNA matches it firmly. Some rows mark clone size as missing; the rest say once, few, many or name a class of expanded clone.

D	V	J	size	CDR3	DNA
TRBD2	TRBV6-1	TRBJ2-1	-	CASTSGGAGEQFF	TGTGCCAGCACTAGCGGGGGGGCAGGTGAGCAGTTCTTC
-	TRBV2	TRBJ2-7	few	CASRERLAYEQYF	TGTGCCAGCAGGGAAAGACTAGCCTACGAGCAGTACTTC
TRBD2	TRBV7-9	TRBJ2-5	-	CASSNRLAGGETQYF	TGTGCCAGCAGCAACCGACTAGCGGGAGGAGAGACCCAGTACTTC
TRBD1	TRBV25-1	TRBJ1-2	few	CASSVRLGTGLDYGYTF	TGTGCCAGCAGTGTCCGACTCGGGACAGGGCTGGACTATGGCTACACCTTC
-	TRBV6-5	TRBJ1-5	few	CASSYWGLGPQHF	TGTGCCAGCAGTTATTGGGGACTTGGGCCCCAGCATTTT
TRBD2	TRBV3-1	TRBJ2-1	-	CASSQVLRTRGDNEQFF	TGTGCCAGCAGCCAAGTATTACGGACTAGAGGGGACAATGAGCAGTTCTTC
-	TRBV6-1	TRBJ2-5	-	CASSTQGREQYF	TGTGCCAGCAGTACACAGGGTCGTGAGCAGTACTTC
-	TRBV4-1	TRBJ2-7	-	CASSLDSRSPCYEQYF	TGCGCCAGCAGCCTCGATTCCAGGTCCCCTTGTTACGAGCAGTACTTC
-	TRBV3-1	TRBJ2-7	few	CASSQDRGEREQYF	TGTGCCAGCAGCCAAGATAGAGGGGAGCGCGAGCAGTACTTC
-	TRBV29-1	TRBJ2-1	few	CSVVGRGRFDNEQFF	TGCAGCGTTGTTGGTCGGGGGCGCTTCGACAATGAGCAGTTCTTC
-	TRBV7-2	TRBJ1-1	-	CASSRQPQDTEAFF	TGTGCCAGCAGCCGCCAGCCCCAGGACACTGAAGCTTTCTTT
-	TRBV5-5	TRBJ2-7	-	CASSPLPGEAYEQYF	TGTGCCAGCAGCCCCCTCCCAGGGGAAGCCTACGAGCAGTACTTC
TRBD2	TRBV20-1	TRBJ2-5	-	CSARDGRGQETQYF	TGCAGTGCTAGGGACGGGAGGGGTCAAGAGACCCAGTACTTC
TRBD2	TRBV20-1	TRBJ2-5	-	CSARTSGRRFGETQYF	TGCAGTGCTCGGACTAGCGGGAGGAGATTTGGAGAGACCCAGTACTTC
-	TRBV6-6	TRBJ2-6	-	CASLMDHSGANVLTF	TGTGCCAGCTTAATGGACCACTCTGGGGCCAACGTCCTGACTTTC
TRBD1	TRBV10-3	TRBJ1-4	-	CAIRGTATNEKLFF	TGTGCCATCAGGGGGACAGCAACTAATGAAAAACTGTTTTTT
-	TRBV9	TRBJ2-3	few	CASSALASSTDTQYF	TGTGCCAGCAGCGCTTTAGCGTCTAGCACAGATACGCAGTATTTT
-	TRBV20-1	TRBJ2-1	-	CSAGPWSSYNEQFF	TGCAGTGCAGGCCCTTGGAGCTCCTACAATGAGCAGTTCTTC
-	TRBV21-1	TRBJ1-5	few	CASSKMGQVVSNQPQHF	TGTGCCAGCAGCAAAATGGGACAGGTCGTTAGCAATCAGCCCCAGCATTTT
-	TRBV12-3/TRBV12-4	TRBJ1-2	-	CASSPRAVGSGYTF	TGTGCCAGCAGTCCGAGGGCGGTAGGTTCTGGCTACACCTTC
-	TRBV30	TRBJ2-5	few	CAWRVFGGKYQETQYF	TGTGCCTGGAGAGTTTTCGGGGGCAAGTACCAAGAGACCCAGTACTTC
TRBD1	TRBV5-1	TRBJ2-7	few	CASSGGGDVQYF	TGCGCCAGCTCAGGGGGTGGAGACGTGCAGTACTTC
TRBD1	TRBV25-1	TRBJ1-5	few	CASSETGVSQPQHF	TGTGCCAGCAGTGAGACAGGGGTGAGTCAGCCCCAGCATTTT
-	TRBV25-1	TRBJ1-4	-	CASSYGLGGPGEKLFF	TGTGCCAGCAGTTACGGACTGGGGGGGCCTGGTGAAAAACTGTTTTTT
-	TRBV7-3	TRBJ2-1	-	CASSLDKDSEQFF	TGTGCCAGCAGCTTAGACAAAGACAGTGAGCAGTTCTTC
TRBD1	TRBV3-1	TRBJ1-2	-	CASSLSDRAYGYTF	TGTGCCAGCAGCCTATCGGACAGGGCTTATGGCTACACCTTC
-	TRBV19	TRBJ1-5	-	CASRGGLGNQLQHF	TGTGCCAGTAGGGGCGGTCTAGGCAATCAGCTCCAGCATTTT
-	TRBV12-3/TRBV12-4	TRBJ2-5	-	CASSSLRGGDRETQYF	TGTGCCAGCAGTTCCCTTAGGGGGGGGGACAGGGAGACCCAGTACTTC
-	TRBV30	TRBJ2-2	-	CAWSSWLTVNTGELFF	TGTGCCTGGAGTTCCTGGTTGACGGTAAACACCGGGGAGCTGTTTTTT
-	TRBV10-3	TRBJ2-3	many	CAISDAGTDTQYF	TGTGCCATCAGTGATGCAGGCACAGATACGCAGTATTTT
TRBD1	TRBV27	TRBJ1-1	-	CASSLTYRGRGLNEAFF	TGTGCCAGCAGTCTCACTTACAGGGGGCGCGGGTTAAATGAAGCTTTCTTT
-	TRBV25-1	TRBJ1-3	-	CASRDSVGDTIYF	TGTGCCAGCAGGGACAGCGTCGGGGACACCATATATTTT
-	TRBV10-3	TRBJ1-5	few	CAISTNRDPNQPQHF	TGTGCCATCAGCACGAACAGGGATCCAAATCAGCCCCAGCATTTT
-	TRBV15	TRBJ1-2	few	CATSRDRGTGYGYTF	TGTGCCACCAGCAGAGATAGGGGGACGGGCTATGGCTACACCTTC
-	TRBV20-1	TRBJ2-5	-	CSPTGGSETQYF	TGCAGTCCGACCGGAGGCTCCGAGACCCAGTACTTC
-	TRBV6-1	TRBJ2-5	-	CASRGITGTPNFGETQYF	TGTGCCAGCAGGGGGATTACCGGGACTCCAAATTTCGGGGAGACCCAGTACTTC
-	TRBV20-1	TRBJ2-5	many	CSARPPSGVGETQYF	TGCAGTGCTAGACCTCCGTCTGGGGTCGGAGAGACCCAGTACTTC
-	TRBV4-2	TRBJ2-3	-	CASSQLLARSTDTQYF	TGTGCCAGCAGCCAACTCCTAGCAAGAAGCACAGATACGCAGTATTTT
-	TRBV11-2	TRBJ1-2	-	CASSFRVGDYGYTF	TGTGCCAGCAGCTTCCGGGTAGGGGACTATGGCTACACCTTC
-	TRBV29-1	TRBJ2-7	many	CSVDQGPSYEQYF	TGCAGCGTTGACCAGGGACCCTCCTACGAGCAGTACTTC
-	TRBV28	TRBJ2-5	-	CASSEPFKETQYF	TGTGCCAGCAGTGAGCCCTTCAAAGAGACCCAGTACTTC